Following are 16 T cell receptor beta chains from one sample sequenced in a study of blood T cell repertoires in COVID-19. Produced via immunoSEQ multiplex PCR; TCRdb's table is partial and in-frame only. The data show over 120,000 clones, with around 72% seen just once and around 1.8% held by the top ten. Specimen: peripheral blood. Receptor source: a woman aged 60-75 years with acute or convalescent COVID-19.

This chain links TRBV19 with TRBJ2-3; tentative D call: TRBD2 (6 bases). CDR3 length: 17 residues. Germline V gives CDR1 LNHDA, CDR2 SQIVND (reference sequence). Trimming took 4 bases from V and 3 from J, leaving 20 bases between them. The DNA for the CDR3 is TGTGCCAGTAGTACCCTCGGAGCGGGCGGAGGGACAGATACGCAGTATTTT. Its translation is CASSTLGAGGGTDTQYF.

The chain uses TRBV11-3 and TRBJ2-1; TRBD2 matches at 9 bases. CDR1 is SGHNT and CDR2 is YENEEA in the germline V gene. This CDR3 comprises 16 residues. With 0 bases clipped from V and 9 bases from J, the junction kept 9 bases outside the gene matches. CDR3 bases: TGTGCCAGCAGCTTAGATGGTAGCGGGAGTGTGGGTGAGCAGTTCTTC. This translates into CASSLDGSGSVGEQFF.

Only a few counts were recorded for this clone. The chain employs TRBV28 and TRBJ1-6, with TRBD1 matching over 8 bases. Germline V gene lookup returns CDR1 MDHEN and CDR2 SYDVKM. The CDR3 runs 13 residues. The CDR3 is CATGAIYNSPLHF. The DNA of the CDR3 is TGTGCGACAGGGGCCATTTATAATTCACCCCTCCACTTT.

This clone is a singleton in its sample. The CDR3 sequence is CASSNRRTSLYNEQFF. The CDR3 nucleotides read TGTGCCAGTAGTAATAGGAGGACTAGCTTGTACAATGAGCAGTTCTTC. This chain links TRBV19 with TRBJ2-1; 8 bases fit TRBD2. The ends lost 4 bases at V and 4 bases at J; junction bases unmatched: 9. The germline V gene has CDR1 LNHDA and CDR2 SQIVND (reference sequence). The CDR3 runs 16 residues. Drawing the rest from reference TRBV19 and TRBJ2-1, the complete variable domain is DGGITQSPKYLFRKEGQNVTLSCEQNLNHDAMYWYRQDPGQGLRLIYYSQIVNDFQKGDIAEGYSVSREKKESFPLTVTSAQKNPTAFYLCASSNRRTSLYNEQFFGPGTRLTVL.

The V and J genes are TRBV5-4 and TRBJ2-5; 7 bases map to TRBD2. The CDR3 runs to 15 residues. With 4 bases clipped from V and 1 base from J, the junction kept 7 bases outside the gene matches. Germline lookup yields CDR1 SGHNT and CDR2 YYREEE (reference sequence). The CDR3 DNA reads TGTGCCAGCAGCACACGGACTAGGACCCAAGAGACCCAGTACTTC. It yields the protein CASSTRTRTQETQYF.

J is TRBJ2-1 and V is TRBV14, with 8 bases matching TRBD2. V trimming: 4 bases; J trimming: 4 bases; junction bases outside the gene matches: 9. Germline V gene sequence: CDR1 SGHDN, CDR2 FVKESK. This CDR3 contains 16 residues. DNA of the CDR3: TGTGCCAGCAGCCCCTTTGGACTAGCAGATTACAATGAGCAGTTCTTC. Its protein is CASSPFGLADYNEQFF.

This clone was recorded at least ten times. The chain carries TRBV7-3 and TRBJ2-1; 9 bases line up with TRBD2. The CDR3 contains 21 residues. Unmatched junction bases numbered 16, after V lost 1 base and J lost 0 bases. Germline lookup yields CDR1 SGHTA and CDR2 FQGTGA. The CDR3 loop is CASSLRHRASGNRSSYNEQFF. CDR3 DNA sequence: TGTGCCAGCAGCTTAAGGCATCGGGCTAGCGGGAACCGGAGCTCCTACAATGAGCAGTTCTTC.

This clone was observed once. The chain recombines TRBV2 with TRBJ2-7, with 12 bases lining up with TRBD2. J gave up 2 bases and V 6 bases, and 5 bases lay outside the gene matches. This CDR3 has 15 amino acids. Germline V gives CDR1 SNHLY, CDR2 FYNNEI. This CDR3 is CASRDTSGRTYEQYF. CDR3 DNA sequence: TGTGCCAGCAGGGATACTAGCGGGAGGACCTACGAGCAGTACTTC.

The V call is TRBV18, the J call TRBJ2-6; D uncertain. This CDR3 is built from 16 residues. Germline V CDR1 and CDR2: KGHSH, LQKENI. The ends were cut back, 0 bases at V and 1 base at J, with 7 bases in the middle. As DNA, the CDR3 is TGTGCCAGCTCACCACCCTCCCCGTCTGGGGCCAACGTCCTGACTTTC. Translating gives CASSPPSPSGANVLTF. Drawing the rest from reference TRBV18 and TRBJ2-6, the complete variable domain is NAGVMQNPRHLVRRRGQEARLRCSPMKGHSHVYWYRQLPEEGLKFMVYLQKENIIDESGMPKERFSAEFPKEGPSILRIQQVVRGDSAAYFCASSPPSPSGANVLTFGAGSRLTVL.

The chain employs TRBV27 and TRBJ2-7, with D uncertain. V was trimmed by 0 bases and J by 2 bases, leaving 14 bases between them. The CDR3 has 16 residues. Germline V gene lookup returns CDR1 MNHEY and CDR2 SMNVEV (reference sequence). The CDR3 region is CASSLSFRQATYEQYF. The CDR3 DNA reads as TGTGCCAGCAGTTTATCGTTCCGGCAGGCCACCTACGAGCAGTACTTC.

This chain uses TRBV9 with TRBJ2-1, with unresolved D. Germline CDR1 SGDLS, CDR2 YYNGEE. The CDR3 sequence is 12 residues long. Trimming cost V 3 bases and J 4 bases, with 5 bases left between them. CDR3 in amino acids: CASSANYNEQFF. In DNA, the CDR3 is TGTGCCAGCAGCGCTAATTACAATGAGCAGTTCTTC.

As for this clone: A junction boundary mismatches the germline segment, possibly from a read error. This chain joins TRBV27 and TRBJ1-6; D gene ambiguous. Germline CDR1 MNHEY, CDR2 SMNVEV (reference sequence). This CDR3 spans 8 amino acids. The CDR3 is CASSLFLF. CDR3 coding DNA: TGTGCCAGCAGTTTATTCCTCTTT.

This rearrangement joins TRBV5-4 to TRBJ1-1; 8 bases are shared with TRBD1. The CDR3 spans 14 residues. Trimming removed 6 bases from V and 0 bases from J; junction bases left unmatched: 4. The germline gives CDR1 SGHNT, CDR2 YYREEE (reference sequence). The CDR3 here is CASTLQGVNTEAFF. CDR3 in DNA: TGTGCCAGCACCTTACAGGGGGTGAACACTGAAGCTTTCTTT.

The chain recombines TRBV3-1 (or the pseudogene TRBV3-2) with TRBJ1-2; 7 bases match TRBD1. Germline V gives CDR1 LGHDT, CDR2 YNNKEL (reference sequence). The CDR3 has 16 amino acids. The ends lost 4 bases at V and 6 bases at J; junction bases unmatched: 14. This chain's CDR3 is CASSLRGAAGGNGYTF. The DNA for the CDR3 is TGTGCCAGCAGCCTCAGAGGGGCGGCAGGGGGAAATGGCTACACCTTC.

The chain links TRBV28 to TRBJ1-2; TRBD1 might be the D (5 bases). V was cut by 2 bases and J by 8 bases, with 12 bases left in between. The CDR3 is made up of 13 amino acids. Germline-derived CDR1 and CDR2 are MDHEN and SYDVKM. CDR3 region: CASSLMVGVGYTF. CDR3 nucleotide sequence: TGTGCCAGCAGTTTAATGGTAGGGGTCGGCTACACCTTC.

V usage is TRBV14 and J usage is TRBJ2-4; tentatively, D is TRBD1 (6 bases). The V end was cut by 3 bases, the J end by 0 bases, with 12 bases between. The CDR3 extends over 16 amino acids. The germline gives CDR1 SGHDN, CDR2 FVKESK. CDR3 sequence reads: CASSHRGAEAKNIQYF. The CDR3 DNA reads as TGTGCCAGCAGCCACAGGGGAGCCGAAGCCAAAAACATTCAGTACTTC.